Each of the 32 T cell receptor beta chains below was sequenced from the same sample in a study of blood T cell repertoires in COVID-19. Only in-frame clones appear in the TCRdb table, and some are missing; sequencing was by immunoSEQ multiplex PCR. Here the sample spans 150,000 to 200,000 clones, around 84% being singletons. The specimen was peripheral blood. These receptors all stem from a man aged 50-59 years with active or convalescent COVID-19.

The CDR3 DNA reads TGCAGCGTTGAAGAAGGGTCAGGGGGCTATGGCTACACCTTC. Residues: CSVEEGSGGYGYTF. The chain recombines TRBV29-1 with TRBJ1-2, with 7 bases lining up with TRBD1. This CDR3 comprises 14 residues. Germline V gene sequence: CDR1 SQVTM, CDR2 ANQGSEA. V shed 0 bases, J shed 4 bases, and the junction held 5 bases outside the gene matches.

This chain joins TRBV4-3 and TRBJ2-3; D remains unclear. CDR1 is LGHNA and CDR2 is YSLEER in the germline V gene. The V and J ends lost 1 base and 14 bases respectively, with 13 bases between them. CDR3 length: 12 amino acids. The chain's CDR3 is CASSQGGGPPYF. The DNA of the CDR3 is TGCGCCAGCAGCCAAGGAGGCGGCCCCCCGTATTTT.

This rearrangement joins TRBV9 to TRBJ1-3, with no clear D. The CDR3 runs to 16 residues. The ends were cut back, 0 bases at V and 0 bases at J, with 10 bases in the middle. Germline-derived CDR1 and CDR2 are SGDLS and YYNGEE. This CDR3 reads CASSVALASSGNTIYF. The CDR3 DNA follows: TGTGCCAGCAGCGTAGCTCTAGCCAGCTCTGGAAACACCATATATTTT.

V usage is TRBV15 and J usage is TRBJ2-3; 10 bases align to TRBD2. Trimming removed 2 bases from V and 0 bases from J; junction bases left unmatched: 5. The CDR3 runs 17 residues. Germline CDR1 and CDR2: LNHNV and YYDKDF (reference sequence). DNA for the CDR3: TGTGCCACCAGCAGATTTCAGCGGGGGGGCAGCACAGATACGCAGTATTTT. This encodes CATSRFQRGGSTDTQYF.

J is TRBJ1-1 and V is TRBV27; TRBD1 might be the D (6 bases). CDR1 and CDR2 from the germline V gene are MNHEY and SMNVEV (reference sequence). V was pared by 2 bases and J by 1 base, with 8 bases between. The CDR3 length is 14 residues. The CDR3 loop is CASSLPGANTEAFF. The CDR3 DNA is TGTGCCAGCAGTTTACCAGGGGCGAACACTGAAGCTTTCTTT.

The chain links TRBV6-1 to TRBJ2-7; 7 bases are a match to TRBD2. The CDR3 extends over 16 amino acids. Per germline, CDR1 MNHNS and CDR2 SASEGT. J lost 0 bases, V lost 0 bases, and 5 bases had no gene match. CDR3 residues: CASSEAGRDYSYEQYF. Here the CDR3 DNA reads TGTGCCAGCAGTGAAGCAGGTAGGGACTACTCCTACGAGCAGTACTTC.

The V gene is TRBV29-1, the J gene TRBJ2-7, with 7 bases lining up with TRBD1. Trimming took 0 bases from V and 1 from J; bases not matched to a gene: 9. The germline V gene encodes CDR1 SQVTM and CDR2 ANQGSEA. CDR3 length equals 16 residues. The CDR3: CSVEDGTAGFSYEQYF. In DNA form, the CDR3 reads TGCAGCGTTGAAGATGGGACAGCCGGATTTTCCTACGAGCAGTACTTC.

J is TRBJ1-2 and V is TRBV18, with D possibly matching TRBD1 (6 bases). The V gene lost 5 bases and the J gene lost 1 base, with 14 bases spanning the gap. The CDR3 covers 15 residues. The germline gives CDR1 KGHSH, CDR2 LQKENI. The CDR3 region is CASSATGGNNYGYTF. The CDR3 nucleotides are TGTGCCAGCTCAGCGACAGGCGGAAATAACTATGGCTACACCTTC.

V and J are TRBV7-2 and TRBJ2-7, with TRBD2 identical over 7 bases. J gave up 2 bases and V 7 bases, and 8 bases lay outside the gene matches. The CDR3 covers 14 residues. The V gene's germline CDR1 is SGHTA and CDR2 FQGNSA. CDR3 sequence: CASNNYGTTYEQYF. The DNA for the CDR3 is TGTGCCAGCAACAACTACGGGACTACCTACGAGCAGTACTTC.

The chain has TRBV9 and TRBJ2-3, with 9 bases fitting TRBD2. V was pared by 3 bases and J by 4 bases, with 6 bases of the junction left unmatched. Germline V gives CDR1 SGDLS, CDR2 YYNGEE. The CDR3 runs to 15 residues. The CDR3 here is CASSGRRGGADTQYF. In DNA, the CDR3 is TGTGCCAGCAGCGGACGGCGGGGGGGCGCAGATACGCAGTATTTT.

This clone occurred once. The V gene is TRBV6-5, the J gene TRBJ1-2, with TRBD1 matching over 8 bases. Germline lookup yields CDR1 MNHEY and CDR2 SVGAGI. V shed 10 bases and J 7 bases; nucleotides not matched to a gene: 5. This CDR3 has 11 amino acids. The CDR3 loop is CATQGAGGYTF. CDR3 in DNA: TGTGCCACCCAGGGGGCAGGTGGCTACACCTTC.

This sequence joins TRBV29-1 and TRBJ1-3; D gene unclear. With 5 bases removed from V and 4 bases from J, the gap between germline ends came to 9 bases. Germline-derived CDR1 and CDR2 are SQVTM and ANQGSEA. The CDR3 contains 12 residues. CDR3 nucleotides: TGCAGCGTTTCTATTCTAGGAAACACCATATATTTT. As protein: CSVSILGNTIYF.

The gene calls are TRBV7-9 and TRBJ1-5, with D tentatively TRBD1 (6 bases). V lost 5 bases to trimming and J lost 0 bases, with 8 bases between them. This CDR3 is built from 14 residues. The germline gives CDR1 SEHNR, CDR2 FQNEAQ (reference sequence). CDR3 coding DNA: TGTGCCAGCAGCCGGGACACTAGCAATCAGCCCCAGCATTTT. As protein: CASSRDTSNQPQHF.

V is TRBV5-1 and J is TRBJ2-5; 10 bases align to TRBD2. V shed 6 bases, J shed 0 bases, and the junction held 8 bases outside the gene matches. CDR1 is SGHRS and CDR2 is YFSETQ in the germline V gene. This CDR3 is 16 amino acids long. CDR3 protein: CASIPQAGGYQETQYF. CDR3 coding DNA: TGCGCCAGCATTCCTCAAGCGGGGGGGTACCAAGAGACCCAGTACTTC.

This rearrangement joins TRBV11-3 to TRBJ1-3; 7 positions agree with TRBD1. Germline-derived CDR1 and CDR2 are SGHNT and YENEEA. The CDR3 loop spans 16 amino acids. The V gene end was trimmed by 1 base and the J gene end by 2 bases; junction bases not matched to a gene: 5. CDR3 protein: CASSLVETGAGNTIYF. The CDR3 coding sequence is TGTGCCAGCAGCTTAGTCGAAACAGGGGCTGGAAACACCATATATTTT.

The chain links TRBV6-2 or TRBV6-3 to TRBJ2-1; TRBD1 is a possible D gene (7 bases). The germline V gene has CDR1 MNHEY and CDR2 SVGEGT. The CDR3 covers 15 residues. The V end was cut by 6 bases, the J end by 10 bases, with 22 bases between. The CDR3 DNA is TGTGCCAGCAGCGATCCCCGGGGCAGGGGGGACGAGCAGTTCTTC. It specifies CASSDPRGRGDEQFF.

CDR3 coding DNA: TGTGCCAGCAGCGTAGCCCCTAGCGGGGGTGACAATGAGCAGTTCTTC. The encoded protein is CASSVAPSGGDNEQFF. The J gene is TRBJ2-1, the V gene TRBV9; 10 bases match TRBD2. V gave up 0 bases and J gave up 5 bases; unmatched junction bases: 5. Germline assignment: CDR1 SGDLS and CDR2 YYNGEE. The CDR3 length is 16 residues.

The rearrangement links TRBV6-5 to TRBJ1-2; 10 nucleotides align to TRBD1. This CDR3 is built from 15 residues. Looked up from germline, CDR1 is MNHEY and CDR2 is SVGAGI. Trimming cost V 0 bases and J 7 bases; bases outside gene matches: 5. The CDR3 reads CASSYSGTGAGGYTF. As DNA, the CDR3 is TGTGCCAGCAGTTACTCTGGGACAGGGGCGGGTGGCTACACCTTC.

The V gene is TRBV12-5, the J gene TRBJ1-2; 7 bases agree with TRBD1. CDR1 and CDR2 from the germline V gene are LGHNT and FRNRAP. The CDR3 spans 16 residues. V was pared by 2 bases and J by 4 bases, with 10 bases of the junction left unmatched. CDR3 amino acids: CASGLRPGGKFYGYTF. Written as DNA, the CDR3 is TGTGCTAGTGGTTTGAGGCCAGGGGGGAAATTCTATGGCTACACCTTC. Looking up the rest from reference TRBV12-5 and TRBJ1-2 gives the full variable domain: DARVTQTPRHKVTEMGQEVTMRCQPILGHNTVFWYRQTMMQGLELLAYFRNRAPLDDSGMPKDRFSAEMPDATLATLKIQPSEPRDSAVYFCASGLRPGGKFYGYTFGSGTRLTVV.

The chain combines TRBV3-1 (or the pseudogene TRBV3-2) with TRBJ2-7; D is undetermined. V shed 0 bases and J shed 2 bases, with 8 bases lying between them. CDR3 length: 14 residues. CDR1 is LGHDT, CDR2 YNNKEL, per germline (reference sequence). In DNA, the CDR3 is TGTGCCAGCAGCCAAGAAATCCCCGCCTACGAGCAGTACTTC. It is translated as CASSQEIPAYEQYF.

The rearrangement uses TRBV18 and TRBJ1-5; 8 positions agree with TRBD1. Germline lookup yields CDR1 KGHSH and CDR2 LQKENI. V shed 4 bases and J 0 bases; nucleotides not matched to a gene: 5. This CDR3 contains 16 residues. The CDR3 nucleotides are TGTGCCAGCTCACACGGACAGGGCGGTAGCAATCAGCCCCAGCATTTT. Its translation: CASSHGQGGSNQPQHF.

The V call is TRBV7-2, the J call TRBJ1-6, with D tentatively TRBD1 (6 bases). From germline, CDR1 is SGHTA and CDR2 FQGNSA. V shed 7 bases and J shed 0 bases, with 10 bases lying between them. This CDR3 region has 15 residues. CDR3 DNA sequence: TGTGCCAGCAACGTGGACAGCTCCTATAATTCACCCCTCCACTTT. This sequence encodes CASNVDSSYNSPLHF. Together with reference TRBV7-2 and TRBJ1-6, the CDR3 gives the full variable domain: GAGVSQSPSNKVTEKGKDVELRCDPISGHTALYWYRQSLGQGLEFLIYFQGNSAPDKSGLPSDRFSAERTGGSVSTLTIQRTQQEDSAVYLCASNVDSSYNSPLHFGNGTRLTVT.

The chain couples TRBV30 to TRBJ1-1; the D gene is possibly TRBD1 (6 bases). This CDR3 has 12 amino acids. Germline CDR1 reads GTSNPN; CDR2 reads SVGIG (reference sequence). V was cut by 4 bases and J by 8 bases, with 14 bases left in between. DNA of the CDR3: TGTGCCTGGACCGACAGGCGCCCCGAAGCTTTCTTT. It specifies CAWTDRRPEAFF.

The chain carries TRBV5-5 and TRBJ2-7, with 7 bases fitting TRBD2. From germline, CDR1 is SGHKS and CDR2 YYEKEE (reference sequence). Trimming cost V 0 bases and J 4 bases; bases outside gene matches: 1. This CDR3 comprises 13 residues. The CDR3 loop is CASSLGGLYEQYF. CDR3 nucleotides: TGTGCCAGCAGCTTGGGGGGACTATACGAGCAGTACTTC.

The rearrangement uses TRBV27 and TRBJ1-5; D is uncertain. This CDR3 region has 15 residues. V was clipped by 1 base and J by 3 bases, with 10 bases between them. From germline, CDR1 is MNHEY and CDR2 SMNVEV (reference sequence). CDR3 in DNA: TGTGCCAGCAGTTTATGGGCAGCCACCAATCAGCCCCAGCATTTT. Translated, it gives CASSLWAATNQPQHF.

This chain joins TRBV5-1 and TRBJ2-3; D not certain. The CDR3 totals 15 residues. From germline, CDR1 is SGHRS and CDR2 YFSETQ. Trimming removed 4 bases at V and 0 bases at J, with 12 bases between. The CDR3 here is CASSPVMASTDTQYF. Written as DNA, the CDR3 is TGCGCCAGCAGCCCCGTGATGGCTAGCACAGATACGCAGTATTTT.

The chain links TRBV7-8 to TRBJ2-1, with a possible D match to TRBD1 (6 bases). The V end lost 0 bases, the J end lost 8 bases, and 14 bases lay between the germline ends. CDR3 size: 15 residues. CDR1 SGHVS and CDR2 FQNEAQ come from the germline V gene. The CDR3 nucleotides are TGTGCCAGCAGCTTAGCGGGCAGGGGAGAATATGAGCAGTTCTTC. Residues: CASSLAGRGEYEQFF.

The V call is TRBV24-1, the J call TRBJ2-5, with 9 positions matching TRBD1. V was pared by 8 bases and J by 7 bases, with 16 bases of the junction left unmatched. Germline values: CDR1 KGHDR, CDR2 SFDVKD. This CDR3 is built from 16 residues. CDR3 sequence: CATNLDRGDPMVTQYF. CDR3 nucleotides: TGTGCCACCAACCTGGACAGGGGTGACCCGATGGTGACCCAGTACTTC.

The chain carries TRBV14 and TRBJ2-3, with D possibly TRBD2 on 5 matching bases. Trimming stripped 5 bases from V and 4 bases from J, with 10 bases between. The germline CDR1 and CDR2 sequences are SGHDN and FVKESK. This CDR3 is 13 amino acids long. The CDR3 DNA sequence: TGTGCCAGCAGCTTCGGACTTCCAGATACGCAGTATTTT. Residues: CASSFGLPDTQYF.

The chain carries TRBV11-2 and TRBJ1-6; D remains unclear. V was cut by 5 bases and J by 0 bases, with 14 bases left in between. The CDR3 has 17 residues. Germline CDR1 and CDR2: SGHAT and FQNNGV. CDR3 nucleotides: TGTGCCAGCAGCCGAACACACGGGAGCTCCTATAATTCACCCCTCCACTTT. This encodes CASSRTHGSSYNSPLHF.

The rearrangement links TRBV11-2 to TRBJ2-1; the match to TRBD2 covers 10 bases. CDR3 length: 14 amino acids. With 5 bases clipped from V and 5 bases from J, the junction kept 3 bases outside the gene matches. The V gene's germline CDR1 is SGHAT and CDR2 FQNNGV. CDR3 in amino acids: CASSLLAGDNEQFF. Here the CDR3 DNA reads TGTGCCAGCAGCCTCCTAGCGGGGGACAATGAGCAGTTCTTC.

V gene TRBV19 combines with J gene TRBJ1-5; TRBD1 agrees at 9 bases. Germline CDR1 reads LNHDA; CDR2 reads SQIVND (reference sequence). The CDR3 is 14 residues long. With V trimmed by 5 bases and J by 7 bases, 6 bases remained unmatched. The CDR3, as DNA: TGTGCCAGTAGTGAACAGGGGGCTGTCCAGCCCCAGCATTTT. Its protein is CASSEQGAVQPQHF.